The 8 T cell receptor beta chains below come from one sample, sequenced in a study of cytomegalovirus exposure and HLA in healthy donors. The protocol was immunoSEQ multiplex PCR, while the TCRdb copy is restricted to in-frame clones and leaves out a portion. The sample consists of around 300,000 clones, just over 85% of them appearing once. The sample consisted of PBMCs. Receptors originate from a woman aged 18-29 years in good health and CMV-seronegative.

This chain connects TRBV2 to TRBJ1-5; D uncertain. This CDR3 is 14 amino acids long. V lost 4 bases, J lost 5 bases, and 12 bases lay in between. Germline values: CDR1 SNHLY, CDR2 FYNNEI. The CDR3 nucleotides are TGTGCCAGCAGTGCCCCCTTGGGCTATCAGCCCCAGCATTTT. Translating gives CASSAPLGYQPQHF.

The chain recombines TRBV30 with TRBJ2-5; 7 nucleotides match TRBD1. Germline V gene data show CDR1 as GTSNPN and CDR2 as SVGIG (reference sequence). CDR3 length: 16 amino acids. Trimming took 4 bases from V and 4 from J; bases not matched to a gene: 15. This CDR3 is CAWKIGGRGRVETQYF. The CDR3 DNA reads TGTGCCTGGAAGATCGGAGGAAGGGGGCGTGTAGAGACCCAGTACTTC. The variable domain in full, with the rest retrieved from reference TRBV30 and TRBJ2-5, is SQTIHQWPATLVQPVGSPLSLECTVEGTSNPNLYWYRQAAGRGLQLLFYSVGIGQISSEVPQNLSASRPQDRQFILSSKKLLLSDSGFYLCAWKIGGRGRVETQYFGPGTRLLVL.

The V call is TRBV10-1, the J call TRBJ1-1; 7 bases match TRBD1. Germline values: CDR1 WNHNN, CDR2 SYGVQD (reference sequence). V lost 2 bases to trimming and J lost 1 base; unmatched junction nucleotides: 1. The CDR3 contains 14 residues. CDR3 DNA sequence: TGCGCCAGCAGTGAGACAGGGGCGAACACTGAAGCTTTCTTT. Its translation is CASSETGANTEAFF.

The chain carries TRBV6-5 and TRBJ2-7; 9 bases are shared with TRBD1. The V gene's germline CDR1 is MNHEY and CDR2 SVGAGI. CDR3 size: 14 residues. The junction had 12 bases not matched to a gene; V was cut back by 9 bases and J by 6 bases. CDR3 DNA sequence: TGTGCCAGTACTACCGAACAGGGGGCCAGCGAGCAGTACTTC. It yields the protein CASTTEQGASEQYF.

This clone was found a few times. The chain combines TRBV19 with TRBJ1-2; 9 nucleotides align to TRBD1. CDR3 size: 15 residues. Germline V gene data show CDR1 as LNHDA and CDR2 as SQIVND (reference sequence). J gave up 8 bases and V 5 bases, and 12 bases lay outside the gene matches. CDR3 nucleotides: TGTGCCAGTAGTGCCCGGGACAGGGCCTTGGGGGGCTACACCTTC. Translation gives CASSARDRALGGYTF.

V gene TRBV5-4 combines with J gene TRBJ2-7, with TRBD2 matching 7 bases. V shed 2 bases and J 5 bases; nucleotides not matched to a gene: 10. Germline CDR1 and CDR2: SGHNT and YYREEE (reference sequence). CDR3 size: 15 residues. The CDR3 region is CASSFKGRAFHEQYF. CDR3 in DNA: TGTGCCAGCAGCTTCAAAGGGAGGGCCTTCCACGAGCAGTACTTC. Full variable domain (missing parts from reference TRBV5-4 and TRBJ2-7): ETGVTQSPTHLIKTRGQQVTLRCSSQSGHNTVSWYQQALGQGPQFIFQYYREEENGRGNFPPRFSGLQFPNYSSELNVNALELDDSALYLCASSFKGRAFHEQYFGPGTRLTVT.

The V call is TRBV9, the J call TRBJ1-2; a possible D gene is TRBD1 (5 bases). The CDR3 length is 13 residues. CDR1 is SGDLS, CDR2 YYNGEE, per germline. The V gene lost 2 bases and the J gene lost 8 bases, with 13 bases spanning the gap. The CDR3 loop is CASSVEGARGYTF. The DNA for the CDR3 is TGTGCCAGCAGCGTGGAAGGGGCGAGGGGCTACACCTTC.

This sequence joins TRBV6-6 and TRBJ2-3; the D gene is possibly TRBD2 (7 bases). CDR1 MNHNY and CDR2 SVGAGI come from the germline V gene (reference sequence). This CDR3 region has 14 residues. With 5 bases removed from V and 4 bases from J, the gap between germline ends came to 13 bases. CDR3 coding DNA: TGTGCCAGCAGTAAACGGGGGGCCTCAGATACGCAGTATTTT. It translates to CASSKRGASDTQYF.